This T cell receptor beta chain stems from a study of blood T cell repertoires in COVID-19. The CDR3 contains 14 residues. CDR1 SGHNT and CDR2 YENEEA come from the germline V gene. V was pared by 2 bases and J by 2 bases, with 9 bases between. Data came from immunoSEQ multiplex PCR; TCRdb stores just in-frame clones and leaves some out. This sample has some 120,000 clones, with around 85% found just once. The sample taken for sequencing was peripheral blood. The rearrangement joins TRBV11-3 to TRBJ1-2; D is ambiguous. The receptor's source is a human donor in a cohort sampled during active COVID-19. DNA of the CDR3: TGTGCCAGCAGCTTATTTAGTTGGAACTATGGCTACACCTTC. Encoded protein: CASSLFSWNYGYTF.